This T cell receptor beta chain was captured in a study of shared T cell receptors in the human thymus. Sequencing used immunoSEQ multiplex PCR; TCRdb keeps in-frame clones, though not all of them. The repertoire includes roughly 560,000 clones, 75% to 80% of them detected once, and around 0.012% sits in the top ten. The V gene's germline CDR1 is SGHNT and CDR2 YYREEE (reference sequence). This CDR3 is 13 amino acids long. Trimming took off 0 bases at V and 6 bases at J, with 7 bases between the two ends. These same records also appear under a second study, on human thymus T cells.

Sample: thymocytes. This clonotype was obtained from a boy under three years old with a congenital heart defect. The chain joins TRBV5-4 to TRBJ2-4; D is perhaps TRBD1 (5 bases). CDR3 loop: CASSLDRGNIQYF. The CDR3 DNA follows: TGTGCCAGCAGCTTGGATAGGGGAAACATTCAGTACTTC.